This T cell receptor (beta chain) is from a study of lung T cells in sarcoidosis with Löfgren's syndrome. The CDR3 loop spans 14 amino acids. Germline CDR1 is SGHRS and CDR2 is YFSETQ. Between the trimmed V and J ends, which lost 0 bases and 0 bases, there was a span of 5 bases. TCRdb called the reads again in MiXCR, with one record for every CDR3 protein. The sample records some 3,700 distinct CDR3 sequences, about 20% being singletons. There are many counts of this clonotype. The TCR comes from a human donor with sarcoidosis (Löfgren's syndrome or another form), or a control subject (not recorded which). Sample: CD4+ T cells from bronchoalveolar lavage. The chain is built from TRBV5-1 and TRBJ2-3, with no clear D. CDR3 loop: CASSLDPSTDTQYF. The CDR3 DNA follows: TGCGCCAGCAGCTTGGATCCAAGCACAGATACGCAGTATTTT.